This T cell receptor (beta chain) was sequenced for a study of blood T cell repertoires in COVID-19. The overall study: COVID-19 samples collected from the United States, Italy and Spain covered acute and convalescent phases. PBMCs, B-cell-depleted T cells, or T cells were the source of the cDNA or gDNA that made up the material.

In germline, CDR1 is GTSNPN, CDR2 SVGIG (reference sequence). CDR3 length: 16 amino acids. The V and J ends lost 0 bases and 2 bases, in that order; junction bases with no gene match: 6. Generated by immunoSEQ multiplex PCR, the TCRdb table keeps only in-frame clones and is missing some. The table has hundreds of thousands of clones, less than 90% seen once. The chain couples TRBV30 to TRBJ2-3; 9 bases are shared with TRBD2. The sequenced sample was peripheral blood. This TCR derives from a woman aged 50 to 65 with COVID-19, enrolled during active disease. The DNA for the CDR3 is TGTGCCTGGAGTGTAAAAGCGGGGGGTTACACAGATACGCAGTATTTT. This encodes CAWSVKAGGYTDTQYF.